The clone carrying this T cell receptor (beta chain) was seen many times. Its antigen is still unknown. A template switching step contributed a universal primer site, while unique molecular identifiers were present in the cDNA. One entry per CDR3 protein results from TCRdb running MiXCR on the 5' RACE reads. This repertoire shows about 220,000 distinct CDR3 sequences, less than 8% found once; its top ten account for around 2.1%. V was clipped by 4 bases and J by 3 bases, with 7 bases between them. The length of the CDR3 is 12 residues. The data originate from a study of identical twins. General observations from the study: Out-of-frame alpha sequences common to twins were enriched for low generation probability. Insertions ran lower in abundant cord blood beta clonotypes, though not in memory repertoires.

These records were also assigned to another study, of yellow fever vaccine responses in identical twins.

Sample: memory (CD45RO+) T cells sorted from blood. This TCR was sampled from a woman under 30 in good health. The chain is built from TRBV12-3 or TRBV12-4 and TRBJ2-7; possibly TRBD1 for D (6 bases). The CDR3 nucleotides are TGTGCCAGCAGTTGGGACAACTACGAGCAGTACTTC. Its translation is CASSWDNYEQYF.